This passage covers 6 T cell receptor beta chains from one sample sequenced in a study of cytomegalovirus exposure and HLA in healthy donors. Use of 60 Vbeta and 13 Jbeta primers characterized the PCR. Assay used: immunoSEQ multiplex PCR; TCRdb lists only in-frame clones, some missing. Among some 150,000 clones listed, around 79% were seen once. Material: PBMCs. Source of these receptors: a male donor in good health and CMV-seronegative.

The chain joins TRBV5-4 to TRBJ2-7; the match to TRBD1 covers 9 bases. V shed 4 bases, J shed 4 bases, and the junction held 9 bases outside the gene matches. The CDR3 covers 15 residues. Germline values: CDR1 SGHNT, CDR2 YYREEE (reference sequence). The CDR3: CASSRDRERPYEQYF. The CDR3 DNA sequence: TGTGCCAGCAGCCGGGACAGGGAAAGGCCGTACGAGCAGTACTTC.

This sequence joins TRBV9 and TRBJ2-7; 7 nucleotides match TRBD2. The CDR3 is 14 residues long. Germline trimming cut 0 bases from V and 3 bases from J; bases unmatched to any gene: 3. CDR1 is SGDLS, CDR2 YYNGEE, per germline. CDR3 sequence: CASSVATGGYEQYF. The CDR3 coding sequence is TGTGCCAGCAGCGTAGCTACGGGGGGCTACGAGCAGTACTTC.

The chain couples TRBV7-8 to TRBJ2-5, with TRBD1 as a possible D gene (8 bases). Germline CDR1 is SGHVS and CDR2 is FQNEAQ. The CDR3 has 16 residues. The germline V and J ends were trimmed by 5 bases and 4 bases, with 20 bases remaining between them. The CDR3 loop reads CASSTRTGTNRETQYF. The CDR3 nucleotides are TGTGCCAGCAGCACCCGGACAGGGACTAACAGAGAGACCCAGTACTTC. The full variable domain, rest sourced from reference TRBV7-8 and TRBJ2-5, is GAGVSQSPRYKVAKRGQDVALRCDPISGHVSLFWYQQALGQGPEFLTYFQNEAQLDKSGLPSDRFFAERPEGSVSTLKIQRTQQEDSAVYLCASSTRTGTNRETQYFGPGTRLLVL.

The rearrangement links TRBV4-2 to TRBJ2-1, with 12 bases aligning to TRBD1. With 1 base clipped from V and 9 bases from J, the junction kept 4 bases outside the gene matches. The CDR3 runs 15 residues. Germline loops: CDR1 LGHNA, CDR2 YNFKEQ. CDR3 nucleotide sequence: TGTGCCAGCAGCCAAGTGGGACAGGGGGCCGGTGAGCAGTTCTTC. This gives the protein CASSQVGQGAGEQFF.

This chain links TRBV11-3 with TRBJ1-3; D unresolved. Germline lookup yields CDR1 SGHNT and CDR2 YENEEA. This CDR3 contains 16 residues. The germline V and J ends were trimmed by 5 bases and 0 bases, with 14 bases remaining between them. In DNA, the CDR3 is TGTGCCAGCAGCAGAGGGAGCAGTCACTCTGGAAACACCATATATTTT. This encodes CASSRGSSHSGNTIYF.

The CDR3 reads CASSLQQGGGETQYF. In nucleotides, the CDR3 is TGTGCCAGCAGCTTACAACAGGGGGGGGGCGAGACCCAGTACTTC. The gene calls are TRBV9 and TRBJ2-5, with a weak D call TRBD1 (8 bases). Germline V lookup: CDR1 SGDLS, CDR2 YYNGEE. This CDR3 is built from 15 residues. V was pared by 4 bases and J by 5 bases, with 18 bases between.